The 4 T cell receptor beta chains below come from one sample, sequenced in a study of T cell responses to AZD1222 COVID-19 vaccine. Assay: immunoSEQ multiplex PCR; the TCRdb copy retains only in-frame clones and omits some. The sample contains 150,000 or so clones, roughly nine tenths of which appear only once. The sequencing used peripheral blood, collected on day 0 of AZD1222 vaccination. The receptors shown here come from an adult in good health.

The chain joins TRBV7-9 to TRBJ1-2; D gene uncertain. The CDR3 has 14 residues. The ends were cut back, 5 bases at V and 3 bases at J, with 13 bases in the middle. From germline, CDR1 is SEHNR and CDR2 FQNEAQ (reference sequence). CDR3 protein: CASSITPNHYGYTF. The DNA of the CDR3 is TGTGCCAGCAGCATCACCCCCAACCACTATGGCTACACCTTC.

The chain combines TRBV2 with TRBJ1-1; D unresolved. V gave up 8 bases and J gave up 0 bases, with 7 bases separating them. The germline gives CDR1 SNHLY, CDR2 FYNNEI. The CDR3 covers 12 residues. CDR3 in DNA: TGTGCCAGCGGTTCGGTGAACACTGAAGCTTTCTTT. Protein product: CASGSVNTEAFF.

This sequence joins TRBV18 and TRBJ1-5, with TRBD1 matching over 9 bases. Looked up from germline, CDR1 is KGHSH and CDR2 is LQKENI. V shed 5 bases, J shed 0 bases, and the junction held 8 bases outside the gene matches. This CDR3 is built from 17 residues. CDR3 in amino acids: CASSSAGTGISNQPQHF. The CDR3 DNA is TGTGCCAGCTCATCTGCCGGGACAGGGATTAGCAATCAGCCCCAGCATTTT.

The chain uses TRBV11-2 and TRBJ1-1, with no clear D. Germline CDR1 and CDR2: SGHAT and FQNNGV. The CDR3 spans 13 residues. V lost 1 base, J lost 3 bases, and 6 bases lay in between. CDR3 amino acids: CASSLGWDTEAFF. The CDR3 DNA reads as TGTGCCAGCAGCTTAGGCTGGGACACTGAAGCTTTCTTT.